The next 25 T cell receptor beta chains were all read from a single sample in a study of cytomegalovirus exposure and HLA in healthy donors. The PCR employed 60 Vbeta primers together with 13 Jbeta primers. Only in-frame clones appear in the TCRdb table, and some are missing; sequencing was by immunoSEQ multiplex PCR. The sample lists about 79,000 clones, 60% to 80% occurring once. Sequencing input: PBMCs. All receptors derive from a man aged 55 to 69 in good health and CMV-seronegative.

This sequence joins TRBV19 and TRBJ2-3, with a weak D call TRBD2 (6 bases). V dropped 5 bases and J dropped 4 bases, with 13 bases sitting between them. The CDR3 length is 14 residues. Germline CDR1 reads LNHDA; CDR2 reads SQIVND (reference sequence). The DNA for the CDR3 is TGTGCCAGTAGTCGCCTAGCGTATTCAGATACGCAGTATTTT. Translation: CASSRLAYSDTQYF.

The V call is TRBV27, the J call TRBJ2-2; 8 nucleotides match TRBD2. This CDR3 has 16 residues. Germline lookup yields CDR1 MNHEY and CDR2 SMNVEV (reference sequence). The J segment lost 7 bases and the V segment lost 5 bases, leaving 12 bases of the junction unmatched. The CDR3 DNA is TGTGCCAGCAGTGCCCGGACTAGCTGGGGGGGCGGGGAGCTGTTTTTT. Protein: CASSARTSWGGGELFF.

V and J are TRBV5-6 and TRBJ1-1; D not resolved. With 4 bases removed from V and 1 base from J, the gap between germline ends came to 11 bases. The CDR3 consists of 14 residues. Germline CDR1 is SGHDT and CDR2 is YYEEEE. The CDR3, as DNA: TGTGCCAGCAGCAACCCCCCGGGGAACACTGAAGCTTTCTTT. Its translation: CASSNPPGNTEAFF.

This chain links TRBV19 with TRBJ1-6, with 9 bases lining up with TRBD1. The CDR3 is 13 amino acids. V shed 7 bases, J shed 7 bases, and the junction held 2 bases outside the gene matches. Germline V gene lookup returns CDR1 LNHDA and CDR2 SQIVND (reference sequence). CDR3 protein: CASNGQGNSPLHF. The CDR3 region has the DNA TGTGCCAGTAACGGACAGGGGAATTCACCCCTCCACTTT. Full variable domain (rest looked up from reference TRBV19 and TRBJ1-6): DGGITQSPKYLFRKEGQNVTLSCEQNLNHDAMYWYRQDPGQGLRLIYYSQIVNDFQKGDIAEGYSVSREKKESFPLTVTSAQKNPTAFYLCASNGQGNSPLHFGNGTRLTVT.

The J gene is TRBJ1-2, the V gene TRBV4-3, with 7 bases that match TRBD1. Per the germline V gene, CDR1 is LGHNA and CDR2 is YSLEER. The CDR3 is made up of 12 amino acids. V shed 2 bases and J 8 bases; nucleotides not matched to a gene: 2. As DNA, the CDR3 is TGCGCCAGCAGCCAACAGGGGGTGGGCTACACCTTC. Amino acids: CASSQQGVGYTF.

The chain has TRBV28 and TRBJ1-2; D is uncertain. The CDR3 runs 12 residues. Germline V CDR1 and CDR2: MDHEN, SYDVKM. The germline V and J ends were trimmed by 6 bases and 2 bases, with 7 bases remaining between them. CDR3 residues: CASSQVNYGYTF. In DNA form, the CDR3 reads TGTGCCAGCAGCCAGGTGAACTATGGCTACACCTTC.

The CDR3: CASSPSGQRSYEQYF. The CDR3 DNA reads as TGTGCCAGCAGTCCGTCGGGACAGCGATCCTACGAGCAGTACTTC. The V call is TRBV28, the J call TRBJ2-7, with 7 bases that match TRBD1. V shed 5 bases, J shed 1 base, and the junction held 8 bases outside the gene matches. The CDR3 runs 15 residues. Germline V gene sequence: CDR1 MDHEN, CDR2 SYDVKM.

This sequence joins TRBV28 and TRBJ2-4, with 8 bases fitting TRBD2. CDR3 size: 14 residues. CDR1 and CDR2 from the germline V gene are MDHEN and SYDVKM. Trimming at V came to 6 bases and at J to 8 bases, leaving 9 bases not matched to a gene. This CDR3 reads CASSLSGRGHIQYF. In DNA, the CDR3 is TGTGCCAGCAGCCTAAGCGGGAGAGGGCACATTCAGTACTTC.

V usage is TRBV7-2 and J usage is TRBJ2-5, with D possibly TRBD1 on 5 matching bases. The CDR3 has 14 amino acids. From germline, CDR1 is SGHTA and CDR2 FQGNSA. V was clipped by 2 bases and J by 1 base, with 8 bases between them. The CDR3 DNA reads TGTGCCAGCAGCTTATTAGGGGCCCAAGAGACCCAGTACTTC. It is translated as CASSLLGAQETQYF.

This clone was observed a handful of times. This sequence joins TRBV5-4 and TRBJ1-1, with 9 nucleotides matching TRBD1. The germline CDR1 and CDR2 sequences are SGHNT and YYREEE (reference sequence). This CDR3 has 16 residues. After removal of 4 bases from V and 0 bases from J, the junction contained 7 bases not matched to a gene. The CDR3 bases are TGTGCCAGCAGCGTGAAACAGGGGGCTGTGAACACTGAAGCTTTCTTT. Translating it yields CASSVKQGAVNTEAFF.

This clone was seen a few times. The rearrangement uses TRBV5-6 and TRBJ1-4; weak D call: TRBD1 (6 bases). The CDR3 is made up of 15 amino acids. Trimming took 3 bases from V and 8 from J, leaving 17 bases between them. Germline CDR1 and CDR2: SGHDT and YYEEEE. The CDR3 region is CASSSPGGLKEKLFF. CDR3 bases: TGTGCCAGCAGCTCCCCGGGGGGCCTAAAAGAAAAACTGTTTTTT. Using reference TRBV5-6 and TRBJ1-4 for the parts outside the CDR3, the full variable domain is DAGVTQSPTHLIKTRGQQVTLRCSPKSGHDTVSWYQQALGQGPQFIFQYYEEEERQRGNFPDRFSGHQFPNYSSELNVNALLLGDSALYLCASSSPGGLKEKLFFGSGTQLSVL.

CDR3 amino acids: CASSREGTGGAETQYF. In DNA, the CDR3 is TGTGCCAGCAGCCGCGAGGGGACAGGGGGAGCAGAGACCCAGTACTTC. This chain uses TRBV7-2 with TRBJ2-5; TRBD1 matches at 11 bases. The CDR3 runs to 16 residues. V lost 5 bases, J lost 4 bases, and 9 bases stayed unmatched. Germline assignment: CDR1 SGHTA and CDR2 FQGNSA.

The V call is TRBV29-1, the J call TRBJ2-7; weak D call: TRBD1 (6 bases). CDR3 length: 13 residues. With 1 base removed from V and 2 bases from J, the gap between germline ends came to 9 bases. Germline loops: CDR1 SQVTM, CDR2 ANQGSEA. The CDR3 region has the DNA TGCAGCGTTGAAGGTAGGGGGACCTACGAGCAGTACTTC. It is translated as CSVEGRGTYEQYF.

The chain combines TRBV5-8 with TRBJ1-6; D is ambiguous. Germline values: CDR1 SGHTS, CDR2 YDEGEE. With 7 bases removed from V and 0 bases from J, the gap between germline ends came to 8 bases. This CDR3 is built from 14 residues. CDR3 in amino acids: CASFMSSYNSPLHF. For the CDR3, the DNA is TGTGCCAGCTTTATGAGCTCCTATAATTCACCCCTCCACTTT.

The CDR3 DNA reads as TGTGCCAGCATGTCGTCAGGGGGAGGTCAGCCCCAGCATTTT. It specifies CASMSSGGGQPQHF. The V gene is TRBV7-9, the J gene TRBJ1-5, with 7 bases aligning to TRBD1. This CDR3 has 14 residues. Losses at the gene ends were 7 bases for V and 6 bases for J; bases not matched to a gene: 9. Germline values: CDR1 SEHNR, CDR2 FQNEAQ (reference sequence).

The chain uses TRBV28 and TRBJ2-1, with a weak D call TRBD2 (7 bases). The CDR3 consists of 16 residues. V was shortened by 2 bases and J by 7 bases, with 18 bases between the two germline ends. Germline CDR1 MDHEN, CDR2 SYDVKM. The CDR3 spells CASSLGGATSRNEQFF. CDR3 in DNA: TGTGCCAGCAGTTTAGGGGGGGCGACTAGCCGGAATGAGCAGTTCTTC.

A few counts support this clone. This chain links TRBV6-5 with TRBJ1-5; a possible D gene is TRBD1 (5 bases). From germline, CDR1 is MNHEY and CDR2 SVGAGI. V was shortened by 0 bases and J by 5 bases, with 5 bases between the two germline ends. CDR3 size: 13 residues. In nucleotides, the CDR3 is TGTGCCAGCAGTTACTCAGGGGATCAGCCCCAGCATTTT. It translates to CASSYSGDQPQHF.

This chain connects TRBV19 to TRBJ1-6; unclear D gene. Trimming took 0 bases from V and 7 from J, leaving 4 bases between them. Germline CDR1 LNHDA, CDR2 SQIVND (reference sequence). The CDR3 is 13 residues long. CDR3 loop: CASSIDLNSPLHF. The DNA of the CDR3 is TGTGCCAGTAGTATAGATCTCAATTCACCCCTCCACTTT.

Comments on this clone: One end of the junction varies from germline; a read error may be responsible. The rearrangement links TRBV9 to TRBJ1-1, with D maybe TRBD1 (5 bases). The CDR3 covers 19 residues. Germline-derived CDR1 and CDR2 are SGDLS and YYNGEE. The CDR3 reads CASSVAPLDTGGVITEAFF. DNA for the CDR3: TGTGCCAGCAGTGTAGCACCCTTGGACACCGGTGGGGTGATCACTGAAGCTTTCTTT. Complete variable domain (other parts from reference TRBV9 and TRBJ1-1): DSGVTQTPKHLITATGQRVTLRCSPRSGDLSVYWYQQSLDQGLQFLIQYYNGEERAKGNILERFSAQQFPDLHSELNLSSLELGDSALYFCASSVAPLDTGGVITEAFFGQGTRLTVV.

This clone was counted a few times. The chain joins TRBV6-5 to TRBJ2-5; 9 bases are shared with TRBD1. Losses at the gene ends were 5 bases for V and 4 bases for J; bases not matched to a gene: 8. The CDR3 runs 15 residues. Germline V gene sequence: CDR1 MNHEY, CDR2 SVGAGI. The CDR3 coding sequence is TGTGCCAGCAGTCCACTTTCGACAGGGGGAGAGACCCAGTACTTC. Translation gives CASSPLSTGGETQYF.

The genes are TRBV5-1 and TRBJ2-3; 7 positions agree with TRBD1. Looked up from germline, CDR1 is SGHRS and CDR2 is YFSETQ. The CDR3 contains 16 residues. V trimming: 0 bases; J trimming: 4 bases; junction bases outside the gene matches: 8. This chain's CDR3 is CASSLAVDRVADTQYF. CDR3 bases: TGCGCCAGCAGCTTGGCCGTCGACAGGGTGGCAGATACGCAGTATTTT.

This clone was found a few times. The V call is TRBV6-5, the J call TRBJ1-1; D remains ambiguous. The CDR3 has 13 amino acids. Germline V lookup: CDR1 MNHEY, CDR2 SVGAGI. Trimming took off 2 bases at V and 4 bases at J, with 8 bases between the two ends. The CDR3 sequence is CASSYPGLTEAFF. For the CDR3, the DNA is TGTGCCAGCAGTTACCCTGGGCTCACTGAAGCTTTCTTT.

The V call is TRBV4-3, the J call TRBJ2-2; the D gene is possibly TRBD1 (6 bases). Trimming left V 4 bases short and J 4 bases short, with 10 bases between. From germline, CDR1 is LGHNA and CDR2 YSLEER. CDR3 length: 14 amino acids. This chain's CDR3 is CASSPDRITGELFF. CDR3 nucleotides: TGCGCCAGCAGCCCGGACAGAATCACCGGGGAGCTGTTTTTT.

The chain joins TRBV5-4 to TRBJ2-5; TRBD2 might be the D (6 bases). Germline V gives CDR1 SGHNT, CDR2 YYREEE (reference sequence). With 0 bases removed from V and 4 bases from J, the gap between germline ends came to 10 bases. This CDR3 is built from 14 residues. The CDR3 region is CASSLGPGGETQYF. The DNA of the CDR3 is TGTGCCAGCAGCTTGGGGCCCGGGGGAGAGACCCAGTACTTC.

Here the CDR3 reads CASSLTINQPQHF. CDR3 coding DNA: TGTGCCAGCAGTTTGACTATAAATCAGCCCCAGCATTTT. The chain employs TRBV27 and TRBJ1-5, with unresolved D. V lost 3 bases and J lost 4, with 7 bases in between. In germline, CDR1 is MNHEY, CDR2 SMNVEV (reference sequence). This CDR3 comprises 13 residues.